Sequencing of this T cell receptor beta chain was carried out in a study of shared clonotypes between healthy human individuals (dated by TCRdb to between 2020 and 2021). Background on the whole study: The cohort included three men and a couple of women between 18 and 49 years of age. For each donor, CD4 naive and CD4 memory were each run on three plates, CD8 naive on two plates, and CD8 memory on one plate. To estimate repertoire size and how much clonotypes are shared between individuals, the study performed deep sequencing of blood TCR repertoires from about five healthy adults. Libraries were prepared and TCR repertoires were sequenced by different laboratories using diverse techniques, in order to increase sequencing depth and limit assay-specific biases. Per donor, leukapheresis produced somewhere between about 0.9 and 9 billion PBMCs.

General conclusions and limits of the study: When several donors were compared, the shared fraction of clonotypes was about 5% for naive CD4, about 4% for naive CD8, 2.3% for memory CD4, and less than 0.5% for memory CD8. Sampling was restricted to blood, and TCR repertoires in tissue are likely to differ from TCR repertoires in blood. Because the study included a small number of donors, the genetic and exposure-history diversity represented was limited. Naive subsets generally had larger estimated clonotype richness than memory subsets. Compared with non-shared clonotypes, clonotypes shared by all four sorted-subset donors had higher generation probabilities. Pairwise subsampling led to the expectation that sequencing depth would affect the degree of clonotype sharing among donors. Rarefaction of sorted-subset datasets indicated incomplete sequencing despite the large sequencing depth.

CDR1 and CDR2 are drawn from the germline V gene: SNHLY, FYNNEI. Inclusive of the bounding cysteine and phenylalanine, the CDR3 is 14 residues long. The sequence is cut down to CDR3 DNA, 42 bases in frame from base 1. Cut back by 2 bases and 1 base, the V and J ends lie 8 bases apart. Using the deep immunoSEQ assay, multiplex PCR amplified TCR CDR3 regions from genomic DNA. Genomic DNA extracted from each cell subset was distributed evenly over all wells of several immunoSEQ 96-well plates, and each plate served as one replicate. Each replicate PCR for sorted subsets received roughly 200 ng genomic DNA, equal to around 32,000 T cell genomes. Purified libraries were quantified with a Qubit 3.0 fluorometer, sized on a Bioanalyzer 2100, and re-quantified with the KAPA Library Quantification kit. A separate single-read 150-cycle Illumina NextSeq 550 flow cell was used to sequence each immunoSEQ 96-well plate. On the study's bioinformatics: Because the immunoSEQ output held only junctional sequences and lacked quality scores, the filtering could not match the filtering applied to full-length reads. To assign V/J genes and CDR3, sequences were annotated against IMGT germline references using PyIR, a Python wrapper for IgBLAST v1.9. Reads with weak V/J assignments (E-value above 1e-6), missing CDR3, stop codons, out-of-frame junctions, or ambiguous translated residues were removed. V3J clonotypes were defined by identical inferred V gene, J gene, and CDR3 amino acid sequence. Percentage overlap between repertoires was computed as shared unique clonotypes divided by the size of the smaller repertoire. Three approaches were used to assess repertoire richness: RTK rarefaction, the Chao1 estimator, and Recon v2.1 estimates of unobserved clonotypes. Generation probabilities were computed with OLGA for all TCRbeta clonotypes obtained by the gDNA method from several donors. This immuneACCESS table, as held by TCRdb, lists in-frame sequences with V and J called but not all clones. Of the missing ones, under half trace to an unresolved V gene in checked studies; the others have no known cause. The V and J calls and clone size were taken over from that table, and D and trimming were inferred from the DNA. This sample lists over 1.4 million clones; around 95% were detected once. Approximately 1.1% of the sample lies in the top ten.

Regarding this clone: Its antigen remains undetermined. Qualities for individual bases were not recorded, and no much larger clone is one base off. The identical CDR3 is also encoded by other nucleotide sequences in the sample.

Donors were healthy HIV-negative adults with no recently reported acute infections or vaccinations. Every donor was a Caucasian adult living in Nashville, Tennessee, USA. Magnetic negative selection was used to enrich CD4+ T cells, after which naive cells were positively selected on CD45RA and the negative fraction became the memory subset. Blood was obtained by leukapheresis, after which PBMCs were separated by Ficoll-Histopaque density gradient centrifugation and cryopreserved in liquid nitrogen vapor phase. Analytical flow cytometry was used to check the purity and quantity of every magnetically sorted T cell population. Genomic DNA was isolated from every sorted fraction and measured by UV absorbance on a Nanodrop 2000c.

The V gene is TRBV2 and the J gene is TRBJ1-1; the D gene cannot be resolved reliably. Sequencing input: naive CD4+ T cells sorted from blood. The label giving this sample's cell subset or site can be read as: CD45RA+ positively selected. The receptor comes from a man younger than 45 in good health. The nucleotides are TGTGCCAGCAGTGAAAGACGGGGGAACACTGAAGCTTTCTTT. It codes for CASSERRGNTEAFF.